This T cell receptor (beta chain) was profiled in a study of T-cell reconstitution after alpha-beta-depleted transplantation in children. During its preparation, the TCRbeta library received unique molecular identifiers. TCRdb itself ran the PCR reads through MiXCR, one entry per CDR3 protein. Of hundreds of thousands of distinct CDR3 sequences detected, about 15% appear once; the ten largest clones hold over 0.95%. This clonotype was seen at least ten times. This CDR3 spans 16 amino acids. The germline CDR1 and CDR2 sequences are MNHEY and SMNVEV (reference sequence). V trimming: 2 bases; J trimming: 2 bases; junction bases outside the gene matches: 5.

Here the sequenced sample was PBMCs from the stem cell graft donor, taken from the stem cell graft. The TCR comes from a human donor who donated a stem cell graft to a child with acute myeloid leukemia. This sequence joins TRBV27 and TRBJ2-1; 8 bases map to TRBD1. The CDR3 nucleotides are TGTGCCAGCAGTTTAGCCGGGACAGGAGCCTACAATGAGCAGTTCTTC. Residues: CASSLAGTGAYNEQFF.